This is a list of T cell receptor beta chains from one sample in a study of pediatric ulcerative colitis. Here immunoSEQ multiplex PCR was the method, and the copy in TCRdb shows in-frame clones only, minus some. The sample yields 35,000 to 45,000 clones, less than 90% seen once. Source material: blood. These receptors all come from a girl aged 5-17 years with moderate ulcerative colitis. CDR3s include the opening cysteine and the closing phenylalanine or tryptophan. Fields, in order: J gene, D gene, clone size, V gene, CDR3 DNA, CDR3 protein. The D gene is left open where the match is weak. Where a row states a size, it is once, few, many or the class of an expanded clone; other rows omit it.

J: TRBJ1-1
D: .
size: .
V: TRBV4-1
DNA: TGCGCCAGCAGCCCCGGCAGGGACACTGAAGCTTTCTTT
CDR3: CASSPGRDTEAFF

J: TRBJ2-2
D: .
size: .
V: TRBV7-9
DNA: TGTGCCAGCAGCTTAGCCCGGGCCGGGGAGCTGTTTTTT
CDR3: CASSLARAGELFF

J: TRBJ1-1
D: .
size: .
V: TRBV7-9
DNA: TGTGCCAGCAGCAGAACAGGAGCTATGAACACTGAAGCTTTCTTT
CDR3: CASSRTGAMNTEAFF

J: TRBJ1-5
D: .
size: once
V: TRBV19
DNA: TGTGCCAGTCACGGTCCGGGCCCCAATCAGCCCCAGCATTTT
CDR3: CASHGPGPNQPQHF

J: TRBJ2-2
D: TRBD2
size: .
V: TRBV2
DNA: TGTGCCAGCCCCAATCCGAGCGGGAGTGTCGCCGGGGAGCTGTTTTTT
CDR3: CASPNPSGSVAGELFF

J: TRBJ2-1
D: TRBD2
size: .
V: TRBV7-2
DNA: TGTGCCAGCAGCCCCGGGGGGTCTGAGTACGATGAGCAGTTCTTC
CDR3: CASSPGGSEYDEQFF

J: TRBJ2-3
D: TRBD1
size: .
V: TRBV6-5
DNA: TGTGCCAGCAGTCGGACAGGGTGGGATACGCAGTATTTT
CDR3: CASSRTGWDTQYF

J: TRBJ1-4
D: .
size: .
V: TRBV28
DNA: TGTGCCAGCAATGGCCTCCAAGACAATAATGAAAAACTGTTTTTT
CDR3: CASNGLQDNNEKLFF

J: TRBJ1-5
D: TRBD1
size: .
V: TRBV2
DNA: TGTGCCAGCAGCCGGACAGGGAATATTCAGCCCCAGCATTTT
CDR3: CASSRTGNIQPQHF

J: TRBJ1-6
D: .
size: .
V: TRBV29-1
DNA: TGCAGCGCGACTCAGGGGCGAGATTCACCCCTCCACTTT
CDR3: CSATQGRDSPLHF

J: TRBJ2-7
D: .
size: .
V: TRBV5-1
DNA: TGCGCCAGCAGCTTGGACAGGAGTTCCTACGAGCAGTACTTC
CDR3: CASSLDRSSYEQYF

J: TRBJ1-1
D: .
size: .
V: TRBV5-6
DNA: TGTGCCAGCAGGACCCGGGGACGGCAGAACACTGAAGCTTTCTTT
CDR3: CASRTRGRQNTEAFF

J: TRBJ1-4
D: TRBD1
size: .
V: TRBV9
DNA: TGTGCCAGCAGCGAGGGACAGGGTTATGAAAAACTGTTTTTT
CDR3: CASSEGQGYEKLFF

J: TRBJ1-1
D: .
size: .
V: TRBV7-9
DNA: TGTGCCAGCAGCTTAGCGGGGGGAGGAGACACTGAAGCTTTCTTT
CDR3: CASSLAGGGDTEAFF

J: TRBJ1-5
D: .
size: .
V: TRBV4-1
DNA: TGCGCCAGCAGCCAAGAGGGGAGGAGGCAGCCCCAGCATTTT
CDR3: CASSQEGRRQPQHF

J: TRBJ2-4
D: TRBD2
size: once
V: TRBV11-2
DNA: TGTGCCAGCAGCTCTGGGACTAGCGGACAAAACATTCAGTACTTC
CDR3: CASSSGTSGQNIQYF

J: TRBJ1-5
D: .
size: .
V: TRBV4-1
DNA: TGCGCCAGCAGCCAAGAGGGAGGCCCAGTGCGCAATCAGCCCCAGCATTTT
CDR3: CASSQEGGPVRNQPQHF

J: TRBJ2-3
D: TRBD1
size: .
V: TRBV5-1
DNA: TGCGCCAGCAGCTCCACAGGGGCCGGAGATACGCAGTATTTT
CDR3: CASSSTGAGDTQYF

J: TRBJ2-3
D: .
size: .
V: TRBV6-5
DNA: TGTGCCAGCAGCGCATCTAGCGATACGCAGTATTTT
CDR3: CASSASSDTQYF

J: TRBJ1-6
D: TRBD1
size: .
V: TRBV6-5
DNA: TGTGCCAGCAGTTACCGACAGGGGCCCAATTCACCCCTCCACTTT
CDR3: CASSYRQGPNSPLHF

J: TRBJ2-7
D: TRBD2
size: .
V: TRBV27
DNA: TGTGCCAGCAGTTCGGGGGGGGCCTGGGGCTCCTACGAGCAGTACTTC
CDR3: CASSSGGAWGSYEQYF

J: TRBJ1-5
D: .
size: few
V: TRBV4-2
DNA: TGTGCCAGCAGCCAGGATCAACTCCAGCCCCAGCATTTT
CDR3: CASSQDQLQPQHF

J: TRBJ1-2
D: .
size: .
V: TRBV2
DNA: TGTGCCAGCAGTGTGTCGGGGACTAACTATGGCTACACCTTC
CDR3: CASSVSGTNYGYTF

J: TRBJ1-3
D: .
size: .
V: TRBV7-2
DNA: TGTGCCAGCAGCGCAGGGGTGGTTACTGGAAACACCATATATTTT
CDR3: CASSAGVVTGNTIYF

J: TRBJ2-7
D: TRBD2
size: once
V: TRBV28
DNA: TGTGCCAGCAGCCTTATAGCGGGCGCGTTCTCCTACGAGCAGTACTTC
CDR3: CASSLIAGAFSYEQYF

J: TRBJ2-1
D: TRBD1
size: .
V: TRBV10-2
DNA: TGCGCCAGCAACCCCGGGACAGAGCACAATGAGCAGTTCTTC
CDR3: CASNPGTEHNEQFF

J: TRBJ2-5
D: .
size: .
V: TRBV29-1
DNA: TGCAGCGTGCCGGTGGAGTACCAAGAGACCCAGTACTTC
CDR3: CSVPVEYQETQYF

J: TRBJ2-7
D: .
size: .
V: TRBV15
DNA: TGTGCCACCAGCGAAACCCACCCAGGGCTGGGCGAGCAGTACTTC
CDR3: CATSETHPGLGEQYF

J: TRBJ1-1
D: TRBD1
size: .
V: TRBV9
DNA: TGTGCCAGCAGCGCGGTTGGGACAGGCCTCTTGGAAGCTTTCTTT
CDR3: CASSAVGTGLLEAFF

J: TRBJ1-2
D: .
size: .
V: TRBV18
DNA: TGTGCCAGCTCACCACAGAGACTGCGCTATGGCTACACCTTC
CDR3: CASSPQRLRYGYTF

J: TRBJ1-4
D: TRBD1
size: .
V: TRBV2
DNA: TGTGCCAGTACCCGGGACAGGGACGAAAAACTGTTTTTT
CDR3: CASTRDRDEKLFF

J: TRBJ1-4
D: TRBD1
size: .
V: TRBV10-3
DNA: TGTGCCATCAGTGAGGGGGACAGTACTTCTGAAAAACTGTTTTTT
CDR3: CAISEGDSTSEKLFF

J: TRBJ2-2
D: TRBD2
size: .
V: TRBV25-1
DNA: TGTGCCAGCAGTGAACTGGGGGGGACTGGGGCCGGGGAGCTGTTTTTT
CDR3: CASSELGGTGAGELFF

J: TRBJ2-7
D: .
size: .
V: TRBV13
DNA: TGTGCCAGCAGCTTAGCCGCCATCGACACCTACGAGCAGTACTTC
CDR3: CASSLAAIDTYEQYF

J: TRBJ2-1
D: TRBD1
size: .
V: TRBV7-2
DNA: TGTGCCAGCCGGACGGCAGGGGGCAATGAGCAGTTCTTC
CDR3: CASRTAGGNEQFF

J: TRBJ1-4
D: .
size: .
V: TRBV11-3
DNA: TGTGCCAGCAGCCAGAGGACAACCAGGAATGAAAAACTGTTTTTT
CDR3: CASSQRTTRNEKLFF

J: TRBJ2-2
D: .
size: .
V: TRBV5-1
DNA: TGCGCCAGCAGCTTGTCAGGGGTGGATTTGACCGGGGAGCTGTTTTTT
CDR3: CASSLSGVDLTGELFF

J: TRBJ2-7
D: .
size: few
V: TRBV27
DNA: TGTGCCAGCAGAATAGGTGAGGGGAGCGAGCAGTACTTC
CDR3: CASRIGEGSEQYF

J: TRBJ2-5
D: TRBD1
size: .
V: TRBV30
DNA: TGTGCCTGGGGGGCGGGGACAGGGAATCGGTTGACCCAGTACTTC
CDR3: CAWGAGTGNRLTQYF

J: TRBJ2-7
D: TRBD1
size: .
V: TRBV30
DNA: TGTGCCGGGAGAGGGACAGGAATTGAGCAGTACTTC
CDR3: CAGRGTGIEQYF

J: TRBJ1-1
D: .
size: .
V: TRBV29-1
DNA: TGCAGCGTCGTCGGTAGGGGATATACTGAAGCTTTCTTT
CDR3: CSVVGRGYTEAFF

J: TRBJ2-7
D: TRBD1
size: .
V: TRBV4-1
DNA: TGCGCCAGCAGGCCCGACAGGGGGCTCCCCTACGAGCAGTACTTC
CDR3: CASRPDRGLPYEQYF

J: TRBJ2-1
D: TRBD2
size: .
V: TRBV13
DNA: TGTGCCAGCAGCTTACAGCCGGGACTAGCGGGAGGTGAGCAGTTCTTC
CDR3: CASSLQPGLAGGEQFF

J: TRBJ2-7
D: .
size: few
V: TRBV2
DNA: TGTGCCAGTGCACCCCAAGGAAACAGGGTACACGAGCAGTACTTC
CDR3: CASAPQGNRVHEQYF

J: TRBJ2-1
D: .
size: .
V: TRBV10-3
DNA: TGTGCGCCACTGTCCGCGCTACCCAACAATGAGCAGTTCTTC
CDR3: CAPLSALPNNEQFF

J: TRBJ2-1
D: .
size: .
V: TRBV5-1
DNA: TGCGCCAGCAGCTTGGACCCCCGCAGGTTCTCCTACAATGAGCAGTTCTTC
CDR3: CASSLDPRRFSYNEQFF

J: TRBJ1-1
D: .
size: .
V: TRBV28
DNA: TGTGCCAGCAGTTTATTGGGGGTCAACACTGAAGCTTTCTTT
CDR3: CASSLLGVNTEAFF

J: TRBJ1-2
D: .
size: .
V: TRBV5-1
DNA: TGCGCCAGCAGCTTACAGGGTGACTATGGCTACACCTTC
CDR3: CASSLQGDYGYTF

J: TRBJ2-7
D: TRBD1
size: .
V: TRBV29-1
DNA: TGCAGCGTTGGTAAGGGGGCCTCCTACGAGCAGTACTTC
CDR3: CSVGKGASYEQYF